The 20 T cell receptor beta chains below were found in one sample sequenced in a study of somatic mutations in cytotoxic T cells in rheumatoid arthritis. Sequencing used immunoSEQ multiplex PCR; TCRdb keeps in-frame clones, though not all of them. This table has tens of thousands of clones, about four fifths appearing once. The sequencing sample was made of CD8+ T cells sorted from blood. The source is an adult with rheumatoid arthritis.

J is TRBJ2-1 and V is TRBV30; D perhaps matches TRBD2 (6 bases). Looked up from germline, CDR1 is GTSNPN and CDR2 is SVGIG (reference sequence). Trimming cost V 8 bases and J 4 bases, with 18 bases left between them. The CDR3 extends over 14 amino acids. The CDR3: CARTLRESYNEQFF. For the CDR3, the DNA is TGTGCCCGGACATTACGGGAGTCTTACAATGAGCAGTTCTTC.

The V gene is TRBV6-4, the J gene TRBJ2-3; TRBD2 aligns across 9 bases. The CDR3 is 14 residues long. V shed 6 bases and J 1 base; nucleotides not matched to a gene: 2. The germline CDR1 and CDR2 sequences are MRHNA and SNTAGT. CDR3 nucleotides: TGTGCCAGCAGCCGGACTAGCGGCACAGATACGCAGTATTTT. This sequence encodes CASSRTSGTDTQYF.

This sequence joins TRBV28 and TRBJ2-1; a possible D gene is TRBD2 (6 bases). The CDR3 has 15 residues. V gave up 5 bases and J gave up 4 bases, with 15 bases separating them. The germline V gene has CDR1 MDHEN and CDR2 SYDVKM. The CDR3, as DNA: TGTGCCAGCAGTCACCTTTTTCGGGGGTACAATGAGCAGTTCTTC. This encodes CASSHLFRGYNEQFF.

The chain uses TRBV5-1 and TRBJ2-1; perhaps D is TRBD1 or TRBD2 (7 bases each). Germline lookup yields CDR1 SGHRS and CDR2 YFSETQ. The V gene lost 0 bases and the J gene lost 5 bases, with 15 bases spanning the gap. This CDR3 spans 16 amino acids. The CDR3 reads CASSLGGGTANNEQFF. The CDR3 DNA sequence: TGCGCCAGCAGCTTGGGGGGAGGGACAGCCAACAATGAGCAGTTCTTC.

This clone was seen only once. The gene calls are TRBV30 and TRBJ2-7; D may correspond to TRBD1 or TRBD2 (5 bases each). Trimming removed 6 bases from V and 2 bases from J, with 17 bases in between. From germline, CDR1 is GTSNPN and CDR2 SVGIG (reference sequence). The CDR3 contains 14 residues. CDR3 DNA: TGTGCCTGTCGTGGTAGGGACGGAACCTACGAGCAGTACTTC. It codes for CACRGRDGTYEQYF. Combining the CDR3 with reference TRBV30 and TRBJ2-7 gives the whole variable domain SQTIHQWPATLVQPVGSPLSLECTVEGTSNPNLYWYRQAAGRGLQLLFYSVGIGQISSEVPQNLSASRPQDRQFILSSKKLLLSDSGFYLCACRGRDGTYEQYFGPGTRLTVT.

In this sample, this clone turned up a few times. V and J are TRBV4-1 and TRBJ2-5; tentatively, D is TRBD1 (6 bases). The V end was cut by 1 base, the J end by 8 bases, with 17 bases between. The CDR3 runs to 15 residues. Germline lookup yields CDR1 MGHRA and CDR2 YSYEKL. The CDR3 reads CASSQGRAPGDTQYF. CDR3 sequence (DNA): TGCGCCAGCAGCCAAGGGCGTGCTCCAGGGGACACCCAGTACTTC.

This rearrangement joins TRBV5-1 to TRBJ2-7, with TRBD2 matching 8 bases. Germline loops: CDR1 SGHRS, CDR2 YFSETQ. CDR3 length: 16 amino acids. The ends lost 1 base at V and 7 bases at J; junction bases unmatched: 13. CDR3 nucleotide sequence: TGCGCCAGCAGCTTGAGAGGACTAGCCGACTCGGATGAGCAGTACGTC. It codes for CASSLRGLADSDEQYV.

The chain couples TRBV7-8 to TRBJ1-5; D gene uncertain. The CDR3 is 13 residues long. With 5 bases removed from V and 0 bases from J, the gap between germline ends came to 5 bases. Germline loops: CDR1 SGHVS, CDR2 FQNEAQ. CDR3 in amino acids: CASSTNSNQPQHF. CDR3 bases: TGTGCCAGCAGCACAAATAGCAATCAGCCCCAGCATTTT.

The chain carries TRBV5-1 and TRBJ1-2, with 7 bases matching TRBD1. CDR1 SGHRS and CDR2 YFSETQ come from the germline V gene. The CDR3 has 14 residues. V shed 0 bases and J 5 bases; nucleotides not matched to a gene: 4. This CDR3 reads CASSLEGQTYGYTF. CDR3 DNA: TGCGCCAGCAGCTTGGAGGGACAGACTTATGGCTACACCTTC.

The genes are TRBV7-2 and TRBJ2-5, with TRBD2 matching over 7 bases. This CDR3 comprises 15 residues. Germline-derived CDR1 and CDR2 are SGHTA and FQGNSA. Trimming cost V 4 bases and J 2 bases; bases outside gene matches: 7. CDR3 sequence reads: CASSSAGGLQETQYF. The DNA for the CDR3 is TGTGCCAGCAGCTCCGCCGGGGGACTACAAGAGACCCAGTACTTC.

The chain recombines TRBV7-9 with TRBJ1-1; D is unresolved. Germline lookup yields CDR1 SEHNR and CDR2 FQNEAQ (reference sequence). Trimming shortened V by 5 bases and J by 1 base, and 8 bases separated the two germline ends. This CDR3 has 13 residues. CDR3 in amino acids: CASSPPGNTEAFF. The CDR3 region has the DNA TGTGCCAGCAGCCCACCGGGGAACACTGAAGCTTTCTTT.

The chain links TRBV4-3 to TRBJ2-5; TRBD1 or TRBD2 may be the D gene (6 bases each). The CDR3 length is 15 residues. The germline CDR1 and CDR2 sequences are LGHNA and YSLEER. Trimming removed 4 bases at V and 5 bases at J, with 17 bases between. CDR3 loop: CASSRVLRGLETQYF. The CDR3 DNA sequence: TGCGCCAGCAGCCGTGTCTTACGGGGGCTGGAGACCCAGTACTTC.

The chain links TRBV28 to TRBJ1-1, with D tentatively TRBD1 (5 bases). There are 13 residues in the CDR3. Germline CDR1 reads MDHEN; CDR2 reads SYDVKM. V shed 6 bases and J shed 3 bases, with 11 bases lying between them. The CDR3 region is CASRGGVDTEAFF. The CDR3 DNA follows: TGTGCCAGCAGGGGGGGGGTGGACACTGAAGCTTTCTTT.

The chain is built from TRBV5-5 and TRBJ2-2; D not certain. The CDR3 loop spans 14 amino acids. Germline loops: CDR1 SGHKS, CDR2 YYEKEE (reference sequence). Trimming pared 0 bases from V and 3 bases from J, leaving 6 bases between. The CDR3 reads CASSLARYTGELFF. CDR3 DNA: TGTGCCAGCAGCTTGGCCAGATACACCGGGGAGCTGTTTTTT. The full variable domain, completed using reference TRBV5-5 and TRBJ2-2, is DAGVTQSPTHLIKTRGQQVTLRCSPISGHKSVSWYQQVLGQGPQFIFQYYEKEERGRGNFPDRFSARQFPNYSSELNVNALLLGDSALYLCASSLARYTGELFFGEGSRLTVL.

This chain joins TRBV29-1 and TRBJ2-7; 7 bases line up with TRBD2. CDR3 size: 12 residues. Trimming removed 0 bases from V and 6 bases from J; junction bases left unmatched: 2. The germline V gene encodes CDR1 SQVTM and CDR2 ANQGSEA. The DNA for the CDR3 is TGCAGCGTTGAAGATCCGGGAGGCGAGCAGTACTTC. This sequence encodes CSVEDPGGEQYF.

The J gene is TRBJ1-1, the V gene TRBV27, with a weak D call TRBD1 (5 bases). Germline CDR1 and CDR2: MNHEY and SMNVEV (reference sequence). The V and J ends lost 0 bases and 3 bases respectively, with 8 bases between them. CDR3 length: 14 amino acids. The CDR3 loop is CASSLSGGYTEAFF. CDR3 coding DNA: TGTGCCAGCAGTTTATCGGGGGGGTACACTGAAGCTTTCTTT.

The chain employs TRBV27 and TRBJ1-4, with 10 bases matching TRBD1. V dropped 4 bases and J dropped 7; count of bases not matched to a gene: 3. This CDR3 spans 14 amino acids. CDR1 MNHEY and CDR2 SMNVEV come from the germline V gene (reference sequence). CDR3: CASSSRDRGEKLFF. The DNA for the CDR3 is TGTGCCAGCAGTTCCCGGGACAGGGGTGAAAAACTGTTTTTT.

This chain connects TRBV5-5 to TRBJ2-7; D possibly matches TRBD1 or TRBD2 (5 bases each). From germline, CDR1 is SGHKS and CDR2 YYEKEE (reference sequence). The length of the CDR3 is 15 residues. V lost 4 bases to trimming and J lost 5 bases, with 19 bases between them. The DNA of the CDR3 is TGTGCCAGCAGCCAACGGGGAATGGTGGGGGACGAGCAGTACTTC. Translated, it gives CASSQRGMVGDEQYF.

CDR3 coding DNA: TGTGCCACCTTAAGTCAGGGACAGGGGCCAGATACGCAGTATTTT. This gives the protein CATLSQGQGPDTQYF. The genes are TRBV13 and TRBJ2-3; TRBD1 matches 10 bases. Germline V lookup: CDR1 PRHDT, CDR2 FYEKMQ (reference sequence). V dropped 10 bases and J dropped 4; count of bases not matched to a gene: 11. CDR3 length: 15 amino acids.

The chain employs TRBV4-3 and TRBJ2-1; no firm D call. The germline V and J ends were trimmed by 4 bases and 5 bases, with 15 bases remaining between them. This CDR3 region has 15 residues. Germline V gives CDR1 LGHNA, CDR2 YSLEER. The CDR3 sequence: CASSPSWTKHNEQFF. The CDR3 DNA reads as TGCGCCAGCAGCCCATCCTGGACCAAACACAATGAGCAGTTCTTC.